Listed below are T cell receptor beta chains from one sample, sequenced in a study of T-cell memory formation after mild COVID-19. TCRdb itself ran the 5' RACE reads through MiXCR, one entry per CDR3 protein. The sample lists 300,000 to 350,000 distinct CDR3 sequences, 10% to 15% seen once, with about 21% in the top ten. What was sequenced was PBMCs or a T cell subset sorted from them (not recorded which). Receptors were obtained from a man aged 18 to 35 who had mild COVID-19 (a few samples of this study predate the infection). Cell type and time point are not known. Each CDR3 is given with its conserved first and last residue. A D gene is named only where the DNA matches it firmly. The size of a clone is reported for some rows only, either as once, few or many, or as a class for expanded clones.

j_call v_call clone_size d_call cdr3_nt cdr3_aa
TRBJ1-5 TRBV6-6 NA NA TGTGCCAGCAGTTACTCGAGCCAGCCCCAGCATTTT CASSYSSQPQHF
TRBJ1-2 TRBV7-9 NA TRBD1 TGTGCCAGCAGCCACAGGACAGGGCAGAATGGCTACACCTTC CASSHRTGQNGYTF
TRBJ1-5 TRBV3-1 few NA TGTGCCAGCAGCGGGGGGGCAAATCAGCCCCAGCATTTT CASSGGANQPQHF
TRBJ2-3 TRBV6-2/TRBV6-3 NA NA TGTGCCAGCAGTTACTCGACCCGGACAGCAGCAGATACGCAGTATTTT CASSYSTRTAADTQYF
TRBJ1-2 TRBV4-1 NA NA TGCGCCAGCAGCCAAGATACGTCTAACTATGGCTACACCTTC CASSQDTSNYGYTF
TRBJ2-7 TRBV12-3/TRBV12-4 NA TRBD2 TGTGCCAGCAGTTTAGGATTAGCGGGGGTCCACGAGCAGTACTTC CASSLGLAGVHEQYF
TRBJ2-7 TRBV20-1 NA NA TGCAGTGCTGGACAGACCTACGAGCAGTACTTC CSAGQTYEQYF
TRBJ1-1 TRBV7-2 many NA TGTGCCAGCAGCTCACAGGGTAGCACTGAAGCTTTCTTT CASSSQGSTEAFF
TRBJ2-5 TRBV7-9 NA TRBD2 TGTGCCATCCTGACTAGCGGGGGGCTTAAAGTCGAAGAGACCCAGTACTTC CAILTSGGLKVEETQYF
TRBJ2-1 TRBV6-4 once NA TGTGCCAGCAGTGACGGGGCTAGCTCCTACAATGAGCAGTTCTTC CASSDGASSYNEQFF
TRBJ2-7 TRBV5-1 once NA TGCGCCAGCAGCTTGAACAGGGCGGGGAACGAGCAGTACTTC CASSLNRAGNEQYF
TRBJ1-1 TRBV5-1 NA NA TGCGCCAGCAGCTTGTTCGAGAATGAAGCTTTCTTT CASSLFENEAFF
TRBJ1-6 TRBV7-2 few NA TGTGCCAGCAGCCGATCGGGGAACACTTCACCCCTCCACTTT CASSRSGNTSPLHF
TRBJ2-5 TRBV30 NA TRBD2 TGTGCCTGGAGTGGTGTAGCGGGGGCCTCGGGACAAGAGACCCAGTACTTC CAWSGVAGASGQETQYF
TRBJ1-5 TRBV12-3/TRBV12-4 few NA TGTGCCAGCAGCCGATATAGCAATCAGCCCCAGCATTTT CASSRYSNQPQHF
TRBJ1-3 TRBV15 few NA TGTGCCACCAGCTCGAAACAGGACTCTGGAAACACCATATATTTT CATSSKQDSGNTIYF
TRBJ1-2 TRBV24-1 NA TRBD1 TGTGCCACCAGTGATTTCAGGGGGACCGGCACCTTC CATSDFRGTGTF
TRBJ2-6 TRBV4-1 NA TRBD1 TGCGCCAGCAGCCAACCGGGACAGAGGTCTGGGGCCAACGTCCTGACTTTC CASSQPGQRSGANVLTF
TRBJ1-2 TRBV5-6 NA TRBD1 TGTGCCAGCAGCTTGGCAACAGGGGGGTATGGCTACACCTTC CASSLATGGYGYTF
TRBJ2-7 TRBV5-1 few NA TGCGCCAGCAGCTTGGACAGCCCAGTAAACGAGCAGTACTTC CASSLDSPVNEQYF
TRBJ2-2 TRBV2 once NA TGTGCCAGCAGTGAGGTCAGGAACACCGGGGAGCTGTTTTTT CASSEVRNTGELFF
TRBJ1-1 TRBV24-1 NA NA TGTGCCACCAGTGATTTGCAAGGGGCAGCTTTCTTT CATSDLQGAAFF
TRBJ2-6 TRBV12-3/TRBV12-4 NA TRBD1 TGTGCCAGCAGTTTAGGTCCGGGACAGCGGAGGGCCAACGTCCTGACTTTC CASSLGPGQRRANVLTF
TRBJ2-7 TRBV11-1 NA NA TGTGCCAGCAGCTTCCGACACGAAGAGCAGTACTTC CASSFRHEEQYF
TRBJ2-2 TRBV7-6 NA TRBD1 TGTGCCAGCAGCTTAGAGGGGACAGGGCACACCGGGGAGCTGTTTTTT CASSLEGTGHTGELFF
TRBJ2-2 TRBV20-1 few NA TGCAGTGCTGTCGACAGACGGAGAGGGGCCGGGGAGCTGTTTTTT CSAVDRRRGAGELFF
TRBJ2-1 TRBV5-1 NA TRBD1 TGCGCCAGCAGCCGGGGACAGGATCACAATGAGCAGTTCTTC CASSRGQDHNEQFF
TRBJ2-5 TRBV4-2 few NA TGTGCCAGCAGCCAAGATAATCGCAGGGAAGAGACCCAGTACTTC CASSQDNRREETQYF
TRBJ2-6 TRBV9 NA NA TGTGCCAGCAAACAGACCGCTGGGGCCAACGTCCTGACTTTC CASKQTAGANVLTF
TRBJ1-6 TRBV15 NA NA TGTGCCACCAGCAGAGTTATGGCGAACCTACGCTCCTATAATTCACCCCTCCACTTT CATSRVMANLRSYNSPLHF
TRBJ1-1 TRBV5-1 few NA TGCGCCAGCAGCCCCGGAACAGGCAACACTGAAGCTTTATTT CASSPGTGNTEALF
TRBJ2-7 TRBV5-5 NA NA TGTGCCAGCAGCTTGGGCCTTGGGACAAGGGCCTACGAGCAGTACTTC CASSLGLGTRAYEQYF
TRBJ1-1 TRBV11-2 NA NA TGTGCCAGCAGCTTAGCGGGGAGAGAAGCTTTCTTT CASSLAGREAFF
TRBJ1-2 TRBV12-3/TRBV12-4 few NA TGTGCCAGCAGTCCGATCGGGGGGCTGGGAGGCTACACCTTC CASSPIGGLGGYTF
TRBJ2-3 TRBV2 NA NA TGTGCCAGCAGTGAGGTACAGATGATGGGCACAGATACGCAGTATTTT CASSEVQMMGTDTQYF
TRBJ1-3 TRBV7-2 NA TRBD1 TGTGCCAGCAGCTCCGGCCCACGCCGGGACAGGGGGCCCGGAAACACCATATATTTT CASSSGPRRDRGPGNTIYF
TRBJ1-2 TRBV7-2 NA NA TGTGCCAGCGACGAAGGGACTTGGGCTGGCTACACCTTC CASDEGTWAGYTF
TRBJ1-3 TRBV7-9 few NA TGTGCCAGCAGCCGGGACCTAAGTGGAAACACCATATATTTT CASSRDLSGNTIYF
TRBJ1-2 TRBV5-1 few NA TGCGCCAGCAGCTTTGCAACAGGGTTCTATGGCTACACCTTC CASSFATGFYGYTF
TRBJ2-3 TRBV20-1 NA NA TGCAGTGCTAGTAAACGGACAAGCACAGATACGCAGTATTTT CSASKRTSTDTQYF
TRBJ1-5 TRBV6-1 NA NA TGTGCCAGCAGTGCCTGGGTGGCCCAGCATTTT CASSAWVAQHF
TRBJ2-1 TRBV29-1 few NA TGCAGCGTTGATATGGGGGCCCTGACTGATGAGCAGTTCTTC CSVDMGALTDEQFF
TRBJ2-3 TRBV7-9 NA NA TGTGCCAGCAACCTCCGGCGGGGCGATAGCACAGATACGCAGTATTTT CASNLRRGDSTDTQYF
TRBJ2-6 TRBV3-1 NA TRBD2 TGTGCCAGCAGCCAAGGCGGGGGGGCCACTGGGGCCAACGTCCTGACTTTC CASSQGGGATGANVLTF
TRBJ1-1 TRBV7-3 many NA TGTGCCAGCAGCTTAGGTCCGGTTATGAACACTGAAGCTTTCTTT CASSLGPVMNTEAFF
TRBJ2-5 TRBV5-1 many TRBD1 TGCGCCAGCAGCAACCAGGGGGCTGAGACCCAGTACTTC CASSNQGAETQYF
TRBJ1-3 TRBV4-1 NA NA TGCGCCAGCAACCACGGAAACACCATATATTTT CASNHGNTIYF
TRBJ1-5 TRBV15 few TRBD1 TGTGCCACCAGCAGAGGAACAGGGGGGAATCAGCCCCAGCATTTT CATSRGTGGNQPQHF
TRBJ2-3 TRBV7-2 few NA TGTGCCAGCAGCTTAGAAGGCGGGGATGGAGATACGCAGTATTTT CASSLEGGDGDTQYF